This TCR beta chain was sequenced in a study of identical twins (dated by TCRdb to 2016 to 2017). For context, the study as a whole: To test whether fetal clonotypes persist, the study used deep sequencing on TCR alpha and beta repertoires from monozygotic twins, unrelated adults of various ages, and cord blood. Replicate twin experiments were performed at different times using different library preparation protocols to rule out contamination.

Every donor was a healthy Caucasian. Three pairs of female monozygotic twins, all aged 18 to 29 years, were included in the twin cohort. Peripheral blood mononuclear cells were used as the source from which RNA for TCR libraries was isolated. General study outcomes and caveats: In monozygotic twins, out-of-frame TCR alpha sharing was systematically underestimated by recombination models, although the models agreed with sharing between unrelated individuals. Zero-insertion analyses could be partly confounded by invariant T cells such as MAIT and iNKT, although diverse VJ usage argued against such confounding for most clonotypes. Compared with coincidental sharing between unrelated individuals, an excess of low generation-probability sequences was observed among out-of-frame TCR alpha sequences shared between twins. Because the same donors could not be followed over many years, the conclusions depended on cross-sectional statistical analysis. Abundant cord blood beta clonotypes carried fewer insertions; young adult naive repertoires showed a weaker similar trend, while memory repertoires showed none. In beta out-of-frame sequences, excess twin sharing was weaker, because having fewer shared sequences lowered the signal-to-noise ratio.

A few counts support this clonotype. The clone's antigen remains unknown. Within one base of it there is no much larger clone, and no base qualities were kept. Trimming accounts for 7 bases at V and 7 bases at J, while the number of junction bases matched to no gene is 14. From the germline V gene (reference sequence), CDR1 is DFQATT and CDR2 is SNEGSKA. From cysteine to phenylalanine, the CDR3 is 14 amino acids long. CDR3 DNA is the only sequence kept; it has 42 bases, read in frame from the first base. Library method: 5' RACE. Sequencing was carried out with an Illumina HiSeq 2000. Template switching added a universal primer binding site, and the final cDNA carried a unique molecular identifier that allowed TCR cDNA molecules to be counted accurately. Specific primers in the conserved constant-segment region were used to synthesize first-strand cDNA for TCR alpha and beta chains. To control for contamination, every cDNA library carried two barcodes: a SMART-Mk sample barcode plus Illumina barcodes. TruSeq adapter sequences and Illumina sample barcodes were added in two successive PCR steps. Sequencing of the TCR alpha and beta cDNA libraries was done on the Illumina HiSeq platform using custom primers. On the study's bioinformatics: MiGEC was used to process raw reads and extract unique molecular identifiers, and MiXCR was used to find CDR3 positions. Recombination models were inferred per individual with the repgenHMM and IGoR tools using an EM algorithm. Shared clonotype analysis was performed with the tcR package in R, normalizing sharing by the product of cloneset sizes. Out-of-frame nonproductive sequences were analyzed to study raw recombination free of thymic and clonal selection effects. TCRdb took the public reads, trimmed them with fastp at Q25, ran MiXCR for clone calling and kept in-frame beta chains. Rows with one shared CDR3 protein collapse into an entry with the most common genes and DNA. TCRdb's processing, not the authors', yielded these V and J calls. In all, the sample holds 600,000 to 800,000 distinct CDR3 sequences, and 21% of those were seen once. Over 4% of the sample is taken by the ten largest.

This same sample was also taken into another study, of T cells expressing NK-cell markers. As that second study puts it: Three sorted T-cell subsets (CD3+CD56+NKG2C+, CD3+CD56+NKG2C- and CD3+CD56-NKG2C+) from about 8 donors had their TCR beta-chain repertoires profiled. Among the eight sequenced donors, only one was HCMV-seronegative, while the other seven were HCMV-seropositive. In several experiments an anti-gammadeltaTCR antibody was added to restrict sorting to alphabetaTCR-expressing T cells. For several donors, the dominant CD3+CD56+NKG2C+ clonotypes were among the top 10 CD8+ clonotypes and accounted for about 1.0-7.5% of CD8+ T cells. Those dominant clonotypes were again the most abundant among CD3+CD56-NKG2C+ cells in a few donors, at about 25-65%. Whether the expanded NKG2C-expressing T cell clones were specific for HCMV antigens was left unclear. Randomly selected healthy volunteers, three men and five women, were used as the eight sequenced donors. To determine HCMV serostatus, a commercial ELISA kit was used to detect HCMV-specific IgG in serum. For about 6 donors, bulk peripheral blood T-cell repertoires were additionally sequenced from unsorted PBMC. MIGEC was used to demultiplex reads and group reads by UMI, and MiTCR was used to assemble and quantify clonotypes. To remove erroneous sequences, TCR cDNA sequences were retained only when supported by two or more reads. The tcR package was used for downstream repertoire analysis, and clonotypes were matched between fractions using CDR3 nucleotide sequence together with V segment. Antigen specificity was annotated against VDJdb with VDJmatch, allowing one amino acid substitution in CDR3.

The clonotype was recovered from a woman between 18 and 29 years old in good health. The V gene is TRBV20-1 and the J gene is TRBJ2-5; TRBD2 fits 8 bases in the junction. Sequenced: PBMCs. The DNA sequence is given as TGCAGTGGACAGCGGGGGAGCGTCGAAAGGACCCAGTACTTC. The translation is CSGQRGSVERTQYF.